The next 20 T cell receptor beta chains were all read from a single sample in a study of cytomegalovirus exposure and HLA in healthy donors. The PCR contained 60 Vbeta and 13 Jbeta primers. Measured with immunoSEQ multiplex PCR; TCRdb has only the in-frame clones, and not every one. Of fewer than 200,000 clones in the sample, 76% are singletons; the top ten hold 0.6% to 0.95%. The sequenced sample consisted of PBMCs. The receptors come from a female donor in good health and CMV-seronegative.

The CDR3 region is CASSSYMSRGEQFF. CDR3 nucleotide sequence: TGTGCCAGCAGCTCTTACATGTCAAGGGGTGAGCAGTTCTTC. The gene calls are TRBV7-9 and TRBJ2-1, with TRBD1 as a possible D gene (5 bases). Trimming cost V 4 bases and J 9 bases, with 16 bases left between them. Looked up from germline, CDR1 is SEHNR and CDR2 is FQNEAQ (reference sequence). This CDR3 is built from 14 residues.

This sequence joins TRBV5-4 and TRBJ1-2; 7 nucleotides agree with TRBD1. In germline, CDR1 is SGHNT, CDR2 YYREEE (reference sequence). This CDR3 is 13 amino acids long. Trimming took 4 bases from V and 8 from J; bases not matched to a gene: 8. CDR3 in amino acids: CASSQGQKEGYTF. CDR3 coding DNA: TGTGCCAGCAGCCAGGGACAGAAAGAGGGCTACACCTTC.

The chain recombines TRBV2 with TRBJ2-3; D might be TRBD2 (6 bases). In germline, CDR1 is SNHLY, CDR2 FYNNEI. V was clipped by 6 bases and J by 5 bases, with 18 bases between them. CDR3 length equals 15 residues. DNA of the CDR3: TGTGCCAGCAGCCCGGGCGGGGCTTACAAAGATACGCAGTATTTT. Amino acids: CASSPGGAYKDTQYF.

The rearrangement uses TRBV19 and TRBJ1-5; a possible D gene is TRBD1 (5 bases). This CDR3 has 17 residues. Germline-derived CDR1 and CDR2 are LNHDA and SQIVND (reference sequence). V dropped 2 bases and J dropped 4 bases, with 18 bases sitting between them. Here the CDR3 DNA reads TGTGCCAGTAGTATAACCGGAACAGGTTTCCGGAATCAGCCCCAGCATTTT. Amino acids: CASSITGTGFRNQPQHF. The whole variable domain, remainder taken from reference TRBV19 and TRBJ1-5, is DGGITQSPKYLFRKEGQNVTLSCEQNLNHDAMYWYRQDPGQGLRLIYYSQIVNDFQKGDIAEGYSVSREKKESFPLTVTSAQKNPTAFYLCASSITGTGFRNQPQHFGDGTRLSIL.

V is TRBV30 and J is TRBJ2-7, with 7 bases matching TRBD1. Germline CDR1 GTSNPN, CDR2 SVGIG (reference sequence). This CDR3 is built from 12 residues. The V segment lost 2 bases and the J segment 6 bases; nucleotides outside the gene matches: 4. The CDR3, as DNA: TGTGCCTGGAGTCGGACAGGTCTCGAGCAGTACTTC. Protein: CAWSRTGLEQYF.

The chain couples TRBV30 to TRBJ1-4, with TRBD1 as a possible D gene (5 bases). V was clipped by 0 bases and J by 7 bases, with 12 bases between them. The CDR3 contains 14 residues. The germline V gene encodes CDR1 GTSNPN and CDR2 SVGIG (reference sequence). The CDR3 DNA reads TGTGCCTGGAGTGTGGGGCATGATAGTGAAAAACTGTTTTTT. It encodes CAWSVGHDSEKLFF. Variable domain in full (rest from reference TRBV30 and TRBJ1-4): SQTIHQWPATLVQPVGSPLSLECTVEGTSNPNLYWYRQAAGRGLQLLFYSVGIGQISSEVPQNLSASRPQDRQFILSSKKLLLSDSGFYLCAWSVGHDSEKLFFGSGTQLSVL.

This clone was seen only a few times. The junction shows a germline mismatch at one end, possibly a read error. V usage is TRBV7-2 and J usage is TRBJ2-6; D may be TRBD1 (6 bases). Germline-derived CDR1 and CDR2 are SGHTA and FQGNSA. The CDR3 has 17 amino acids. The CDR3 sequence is CASSQRGGGSGANGLTF. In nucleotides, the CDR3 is TGTGCCAGCAGCCAAAGGGGTGGGGGCTCTGGGGCCAACGGCCTGACTTTC.

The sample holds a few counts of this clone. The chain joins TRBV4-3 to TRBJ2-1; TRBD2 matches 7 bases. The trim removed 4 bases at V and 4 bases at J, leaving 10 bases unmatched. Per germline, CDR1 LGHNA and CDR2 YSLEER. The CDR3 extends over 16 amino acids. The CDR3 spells CASSPFPSGAYNEQFF. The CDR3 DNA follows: TGCGCCAGCAGCCCTTTCCCTAGCGGCGCATACAATGAGCAGTTCTTC.

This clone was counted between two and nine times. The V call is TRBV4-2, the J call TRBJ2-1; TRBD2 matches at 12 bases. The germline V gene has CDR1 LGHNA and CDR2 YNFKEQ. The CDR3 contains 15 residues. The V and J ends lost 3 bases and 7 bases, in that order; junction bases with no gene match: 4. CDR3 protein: CASSHDGTSGNEQFF. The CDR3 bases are TGTGCCAGCAGCCATGATGGGACTAGCGGGAATGAGCAGTTCTTC.

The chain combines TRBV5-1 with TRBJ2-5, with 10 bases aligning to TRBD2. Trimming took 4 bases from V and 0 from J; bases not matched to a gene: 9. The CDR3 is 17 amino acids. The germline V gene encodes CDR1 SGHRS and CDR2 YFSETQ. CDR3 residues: CASSAGTSVMYQETQYF. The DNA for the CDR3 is TGCGCCAGCAGCGCGGGGACTAGCGTTATGTACCAAGAGACCCAGTACTTC. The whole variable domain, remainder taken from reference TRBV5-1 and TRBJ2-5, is KAGVTQTPRYLIKTRGQQVTLSCSPISGHRSVSWYQQTPGQGLQFLFEYFSETQRNKGNFPGRFSGRQFSNSRSEMNVSTLELGDSALYLCASSAGTSVMYQETQYFGPGTRLLVL.

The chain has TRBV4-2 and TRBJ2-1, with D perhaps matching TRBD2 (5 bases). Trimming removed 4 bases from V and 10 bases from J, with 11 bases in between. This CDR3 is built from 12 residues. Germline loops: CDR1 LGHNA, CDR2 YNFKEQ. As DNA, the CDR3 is TGTGCCAGCAGCCCGAGGACGGGGGAGCAGTTCTTC. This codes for CASSPRTGEQFF.

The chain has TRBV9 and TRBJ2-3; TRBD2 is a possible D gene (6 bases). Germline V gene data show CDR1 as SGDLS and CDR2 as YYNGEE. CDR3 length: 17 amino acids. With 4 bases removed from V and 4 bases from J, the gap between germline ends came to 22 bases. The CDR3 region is CASSHSTGSGFADTQYF. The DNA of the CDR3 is TGTGCCAGCAGCCATTCAACCGGGAGTGGTTTCGCAGATACGCAGTATTTT.

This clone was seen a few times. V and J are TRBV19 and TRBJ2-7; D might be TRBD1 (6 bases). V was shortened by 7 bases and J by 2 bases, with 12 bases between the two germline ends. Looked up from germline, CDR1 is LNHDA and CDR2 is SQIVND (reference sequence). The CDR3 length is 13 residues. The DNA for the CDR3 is TGTGCCAGTAACCTACAGGGTACCTACGAGCAGTACTTC. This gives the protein CASNLQGTYEQYF. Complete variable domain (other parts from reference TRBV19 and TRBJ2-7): DGGITQSPKYLFRKEGQNVTLSCEQNLNHDAMYWYRQDPGQGLRLIYYSQIVNDFQKGDIAEGYSVSREKKESFPLTVTSAQKNPTAFYLCASNLQGTYEQYFGPGTRLTVT.

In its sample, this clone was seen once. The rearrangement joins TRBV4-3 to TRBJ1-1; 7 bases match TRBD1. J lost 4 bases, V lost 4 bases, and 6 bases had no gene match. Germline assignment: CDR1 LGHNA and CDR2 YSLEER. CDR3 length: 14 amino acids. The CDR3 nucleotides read TGCGCCAGCAGCCTTACCCGGACAGGCACTGAAGCTTTCTTT. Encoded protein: CASSLTRTGTEAFF.

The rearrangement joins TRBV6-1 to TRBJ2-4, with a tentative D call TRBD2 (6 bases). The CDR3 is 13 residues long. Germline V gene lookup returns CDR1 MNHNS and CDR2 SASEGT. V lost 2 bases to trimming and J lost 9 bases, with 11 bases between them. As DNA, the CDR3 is TGTGCCAGCAGTGAAACGCAGGGAGGCATTCAGTACTTC. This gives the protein CASSETQGGIQYF.

CDR3 residues: CAWAPGQMAHEQYF. The CDR3 DNA follows: TGTGCCTGGGCACCGGGACAGATGGCCCACGAGCAGTACTTC. The chain carries TRBV30 and TRBJ2-5; TRBD1 aligns across 7 bases. The end of the DNA fits TRBJ2-7 better, so the J call may be wrong. The CDR3 contains 14 residues. Germline V gene data show CDR1 as GTSNPN and CDR2 as SVGIG (reference sequence).

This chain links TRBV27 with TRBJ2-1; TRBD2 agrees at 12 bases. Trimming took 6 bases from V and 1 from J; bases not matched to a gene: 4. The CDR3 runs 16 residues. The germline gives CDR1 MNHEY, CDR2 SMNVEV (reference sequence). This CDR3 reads CASRKTSGSSYNEQFF. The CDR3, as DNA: TGTGCCAGCAGGAAGACTAGCGGGAGTTCCTACAATGAGCAGTTCTTC.

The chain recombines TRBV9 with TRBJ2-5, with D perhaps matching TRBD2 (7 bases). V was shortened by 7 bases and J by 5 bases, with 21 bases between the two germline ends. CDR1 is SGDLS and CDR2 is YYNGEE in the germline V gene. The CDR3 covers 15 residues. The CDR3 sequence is CASGVRGGAGETQYF. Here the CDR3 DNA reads TGTGCCAGCGGTGTGCGAGGGGGGGCCGGGGAGACCCAGTACTTC.

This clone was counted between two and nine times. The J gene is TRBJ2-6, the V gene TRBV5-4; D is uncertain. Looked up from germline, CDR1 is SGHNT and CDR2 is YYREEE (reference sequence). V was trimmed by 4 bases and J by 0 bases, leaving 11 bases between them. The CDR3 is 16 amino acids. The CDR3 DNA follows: TGTGCCAGCAGCCTCCTGAGTTCCTCTGGGGCCAACGTCCTGACTTTC. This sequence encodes CASSLLSSSGANVLTF.

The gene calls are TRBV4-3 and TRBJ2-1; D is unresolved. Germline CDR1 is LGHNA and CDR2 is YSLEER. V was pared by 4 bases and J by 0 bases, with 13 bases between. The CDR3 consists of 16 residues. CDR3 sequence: CASSRPRDSSYNEQFF. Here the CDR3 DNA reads TGCGCCAGCAGCCGCCCGCGCGATAGCTCCTACAATGAGCAGTTCTTC.